This T cell receptor beta chain is drawn from a study of neurological immune-mediated disorders (dated by TCRdb to the late 2010s). For the wider study: Among the approximately 34 multiple sclerosis patients, approximately 31 had relapsing-remitting MS and 3 had secondary progressive MS. Peripheral blood TCR-beta repertoires from HTLV-I-associated myelopathy (HAM/TSP) patients, multiple sclerosis patients and healthy controls were compared by UMI-based sequencing. The 95 to 120 TCR-beta libraries included longitudinal samples, technical triplicates and paired sorted CD4+ and CD8+ T-cell subsets alongside PBMC samples. Of the roughly 70 subjects in the cohort, some 15 were HAM/TSP patients, roughly 34 were multiple sclerosis patients, and roughly 20 were healthy controls.

Beyond this particular receptor, the publication reports: TCR clonal expansion was highest in HAM/TSP patients and lowest in MS patients, with MS patients falling below even healthy controls. No clinical or MRI features were associated with the MS cluster, and the authors said that larger cohorts are needed. In phylogenetic analysis, the repertoires of 18 of 34 MS patients grouped into a cluster of related CDR3 sequences, which suggests a possible signature at the repertoire level. No identical CDR3 amino acid sequences were shared among expanded clones across subjects, suggesting private TCR-beta repertoires in all groups.

There are 14 amino acids in the CDR3, from cysteine to phenylalanine inclusive. Only the CDR3 DNA stays, 42 bases, in frame from base 1. Trimming removed 6 bases from V and 1 base from J; the gene matches leave 5 bases unexplained. From the germline V gene (reference sequence), CDR1 is DFQATT and CDR2 is SNEGSKA. This clonotype was recorded at least ten times. Its antigen remains undetermined. Base qualities are not recorded, but no much larger clone differs from it by a single base. cDNA was synthesized by template-switch 5'RACE using a primer with a 10-nucleotide random unique molecular identifier that tagged each TCR transcript. Every sequencing run covered 15-18 subjects and yielded more than 160 million TCR-beta sequences. The RNeasy kit was used to extract total RNA. The KAPA Real-time Library Amplification kit was used to amplify TCR-beta VDJ regions with primers for the TCR constant region and the 5'RACE anchor. A first PCR added sample indexes and Illumina adaptors, after which a second PCR increased the library yield. After purification with Ampure beads, the TCR product of roughly 650 bp was size-selected on a 2% E-gel SizeSelection system. Before pooling, library quality was assessed on a Bioanalyzer, concentration was determined with Qubit, and library quantification was performed with the Kapa Library Quantification kit. Paired-end 2 x 150 bp sequencing of the libraries was performed on an Illumina HiSeq 2500. To increase sequence diversity, roughly 24-32% phiX was spiked into each library pool. As for how the authors treated the data: The UMI-based MiGEC pipeline processed quality-filtered reads and removed over 85% of raw TCR sequences during error correction. VDJ genes were aligned to IMGT germline references, and clonotypes were defined by unique CDR3 amino acid sequence plus V-J genes. Clonal expansion, Shannon diversity and CDR3 relatedness were evaluated with VDJtools (CalcPairwiseDistances, ClusterSamples), while phylogenetic trees were built in CLCbio workbench. Expanded clones were defined as having at least 8 unique UMIs, based on coefficient-of-variation modelling across technical triplicates. TCRdb reprocessing: public reads trimmed at Q25 with fastp, clones called with MiXCR, in-frame beta chains kept. Each CDR3 protein appears once, grouped with its most common genes and DNA. TCRdb's processing, not the authors' own work, is the source of the V and J calls. The sample table holds about 35,000 distinct CDR3 sequences, of which 3.8% were seen once. Around 2% of the sample is held by the ten biggest clonotypes.

Libraries from unsorted PBMCs were made from 2 million PBMCs kept in RNAlater at -80 degrees C until RNA extraction. The multiple sclerosis patients were enrolled in a US clinical protocol that evaluated disease progression with magnetic resonance imaging. PBMCs were separated from peripheral blood using Ficoll-Hypaque density gradient centrifugation and then cryopreserved in liquid nitrogen. This TCR derives from a man aged 30-40 years with multiple sclerosis. The sample taken for sequencing was PBMCs. Recombination linked TRBV20-1 to TRBJ2-1; TRBD1 lines up with 8 middle nucleotides. The CDR3 has the sequence CSAQTGESYNEQFF. The nucleotide sequence reads as follows: TGCAGTGCGCAGACAGGGGAGTCCTACAATGAGCAGTTCTTC.